The 11 T cell receptor beta chains listed next were all sequenced from one sample in a study of shared clonotypes between healthy human individuals (dated by TCRdb to about 2020). Preparation of the library involved the immunoSEQ multiplex PCR assay. The table comes from immuneACCESS by way of TCRdb, which keeps in-frame sequences with V and J called. Part of the clones is missing from these tables; in studies checked, under half for an unresolved V gene and the rest for unknown reasons. This sample is represented by 2 million to 2.5 million clones; 85% to 95% of them were singletons. The ten largest clones add up to 0.3% to 0.45% of the sample. The sample consisted of naive CD4+ T cells from PBMCs. This specimen's cell subset or site label, per the study, means: CD45RA+ positively selected. These receptors originate from a man younger than 30 in good health. Some clones in this sample may be carry-over from other donors' samples.

Concerning this clone: Other DNA sequences within the sample encode an identical CDR3. The rearrangement joins TRBV7-3 to TRBJ2-3; 7 bases map to TRBD2. The germline CDR1 and CDR2 sequences are SGHTA and FQGTGA. The ends lost 2 bases at V and 4 bases at J; junction bases unmatched: 3. CDR3 length: 14 residues. The CDR3 here is CASSLAGVADTQYF. The CDR3 DNA is TGTGCCAGCAGCTTAGCGGGAGTTGCAGATACGCAGTATTTT. The whole variable domain, remainder taken from reference TRBV7-3 and TRBJ2-3, is GAGVSQTPSNKVTEKGKYVELRCDPISGHTALYWYRQSLGQGPEFLIYFQGTGAADDSGLPNDRFFAVRPEGSVSTLKIQRTERGDSAVYLCASSLAGVADTQYFGPGTRLTVL.

The chain has TRBV15 and TRBJ1-4; D remains unclear. Between the trimmed V and J ends, which lost 0 bases and 0 bases, there was a span of 8 bases. The CDR3 spans 16 residues. In germline, CDR1 is LNHNV, CDR2 YYDKDF (reference sequence). The CDR3 is CATSRDKGTTNEKLFF. The CDR3 region has the DNA TGTGCCACCAGCAGAGATAAGGGAACAACTAATGAAAAACTGTTTTTT.

V is TRBV5-4 and J is TRBJ2-7, with 13 bases lining up with TRBD2. The V gene end was trimmed by 4 bases and the J gene end by 7 bases; junction bases not matched to a gene: 8. Germline V CDR1 and CDR2: SGHNT, YYREEE (reference sequence). This CDR3 spans 15 amino acids. The CDR3 DNA sequence: TGTGCCAGCAGCCCAGGGACTAGCGGGATAAGGGAGCAGTACTTC. Its translation: CASSPGTSGIREQYF.

V usage is TRBV4-2 and J usage is TRBJ2-1; TRBD1 agrees at 9 bases. The CDR3 spans 19 residues. Trimming at V came to 2 bases and at J to 5 bases, leaving 16 bases not matched to a gene. The germline CDR1 and CDR2 sequences are LGHNA and YNFKEQ. The CDR3 bases are TGTGCCAGCAGCCAATATAGTTTGTCGGTAGGGGACAGGGACAATGAGCAGTTCTTC. Amino acid sequence: CASSQYSLSVGDRDNEQFF.

This clone appeared once. The V and J genes are TRBV11-2 and TRBJ2-7; tentative D call: TRBD1 (6 bases). The germline V and J ends were trimmed by 6 bases and 4 bases, with 13 bases remaining between them. Germline CDR1 SGHAT, CDR2 FQNNGV. The CDR3 consists of 13 residues. The CDR3 region is CASRGAARYEQYF. The CDR3 DNA reads TGTGCCAGCAGGGGGGCGGCAAGGTACGAGCAGTACTTC.

The gene calls are TRBV6-1 and TRBJ2-1; D is perhaps TRBD1 (5 bases). Looked up from germline, CDR1 is MNHNS and CDR2 is SASEGT. The ends were cut back, 2 bases at V and 10 bases at J, with 12 bases in the middle. The CDR3 is 13 amino acids. CDR3 bases: TGTGCCAGCAGTGAAACAGGATTCGGAGAGCAGTTCTTC. It encodes CASSETGFGEQFF.

The chain couples TRBV6-1 to TRBJ2-3; D is perhaps TRBD1 (6 bases). Germline CDR1 MNHNS, CDR2 SASEGT. Trimming cost V 7 bases and J 8 bases, with 16 bases left between them. The CDR3 is 13 residues long. The CDR3 loop reads CASIQGSRGTQYF. DNA for the CDR3: TGTGCCAGCATACAGGGCAGTCGGGGTACGCAGTATTTT.

The CDR3 DNA sequence: TGCGCCAGCAGCCAAGTCGGCGGCTCCTACAATGAGCAGTTCTTC. Its translation is CASSQVGGSYNEQFF. The rearrangement links TRBV4-3 to TRBJ2-1; D call uncertain. V dropped 1 base and J dropped 0 bases, with 7 bases sitting between them. This CDR3 contains 15 residues. The V gene's germline CDR1 is LGHNA and CDR2 YSLEER.

The chain links TRBV14 to TRBJ1-2; D is unresolved. V was pared by 0 bases and J by 2 bases, with 22 bases between. The germline V gene encodes CDR1 SGHDN and CDR2 FVKESK. This CDR3 is 19 amino acids long. Written as DNA, the CDR3 is TGTGCCAGCAGCCAAGAAATCCTGAGGACCAGCCCCCAAAACTATGGCTACACCTTC. It specifies CASSQEILRTSPQNYGYTF.

The V gene is TRBV20-1, the J gene TRBJ1-5; D is uncertain. Germline V gene lookup returns CDR1 DFQATT and CDR2 SNEGSKA (reference sequence). The CDR3 runs 11 residues. The V end lost 3 bases, the J end lost 7 bases, and 7 bases lay between the germline ends. The CDR3 is CSASSGQPQHF. CDR3 DNA: TGCAGTGCTAGTTCGGGGCAGCCCCAGCATTTT.

The genes are TRBV2 and TRBJ2-5; 7 bases map to TRBD1. V lost 5 bases to trimming and J lost 2 bases; unmatched junction nucleotides: 2. Looked up from germline, CDR1 is SNHLY and CDR2 is FYNNEI. This CDR3 is built from 13 residues. This CDR3 reads CASSMGQQETQYF. The DNA of the CDR3 is TGTGCCAGCAGTATGGGACAGCAAGAGACCCAGTACTTC.